This T cell receptor (beta chain) was captured in a study of cytomegalovirus exposure and HLA in healthy donors. Vbeta (60) and Jbeta (13) primers were used in the PCR. The data were produced by immunoSEQ multiplex PCR, yet TCRdb's version contains in-frame clones alone and is incomplete. Here the sample spans 150,000 to 200,000 clones, around 78% being singletons. CDR1 is SGHVS and CDR2 is FQNEAQ in the germline V gene. Trimming left V 2 bases short and J 4 bases short, with 11 bases between. This CDR3 has 14 residues. This clone has a single count. The chain recombines TRBV7-8 with TRBJ1-1; D is unclear. The specimen was PBMCs. The source of this sequence is a woman aged 25 to 39 in good health and CMV-seropositive. The CDR3 reads CASSLQLGSTEAFF. The DNA of the CDR3 is TGTGCCAGCAGCTTACAACTAGGGTCCACTGAAGCTTTCTTT.